The table lists the clone carrying this T cell receptor (beta chain) with many counts. Antigen specificity is unknown. In TCRdb, the PCR reads were re-called with MiXCR into one record per CDR3 protein. The profile shows around 470,000 distinct CDR3 sequences, about 21% of them singletons. The data are from a study of molecular identifiers for immune sequencing clone quantification. CDR3 size: 12 residues. The ends were cut back, 10 bases at V and 4 bases at J, with 11 bases in the middle. Germline V gives CDR1 MNHEY, CDR2 SVGEGT. Notes on the study in general: Naive cells had under 1% of molecules in clones above 20 RNA copies, effectors over 99%.

The chain links TRBV6-2 or TRBV6-3 to TRBJ1-5, with a possible D match to TRBD1 (5 bases). Sequencing was carried out using naive CD8+ T cells from blood, with Jurkat cell RNA spiked in. The subset: FACS-sorted CD8+CD4-CCR7+CD45RA+ naive T cells. The source of this sequence is a human donor in good health. Some libraries in this study had Jurkat cell RNA spiked in. CDR3 amino acids: CATRQTNQPQHF. Here the CDR3 DNA reads TGTGCCACACGACAGACTAATCAGCCCCAGCATTTT.